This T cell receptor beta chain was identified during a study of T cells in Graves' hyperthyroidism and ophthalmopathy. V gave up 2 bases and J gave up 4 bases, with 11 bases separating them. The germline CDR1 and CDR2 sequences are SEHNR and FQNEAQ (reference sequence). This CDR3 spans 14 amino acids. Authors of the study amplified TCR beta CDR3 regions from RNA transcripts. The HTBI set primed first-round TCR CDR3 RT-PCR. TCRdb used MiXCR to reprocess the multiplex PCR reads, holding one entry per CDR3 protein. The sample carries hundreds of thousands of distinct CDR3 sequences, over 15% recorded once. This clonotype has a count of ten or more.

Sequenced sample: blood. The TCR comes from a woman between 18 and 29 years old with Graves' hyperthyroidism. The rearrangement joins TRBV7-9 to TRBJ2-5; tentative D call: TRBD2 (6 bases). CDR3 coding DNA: TGTGCCAGCAGCTTAACTAGCCTTCGAGAGACCCAGTACTTC. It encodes CASSLTSLRETQYF. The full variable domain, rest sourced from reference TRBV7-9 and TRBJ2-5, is DTGVSQNPRHKITKRGQNVTFRCDPISEHNRLYWYRQTLGQGPEFLTYFQNEAQLEKSRLLSDRFSAERPKGSFSTLEIQRTEQGDSAMYLCASSLTSLRETQYFGPGTRLLVL.